These 17 T cell receptor beta chains came from one sample sequenced in a study of shared clonotypes between healthy human individuals. The protocol was immunoSEQ multiplex PCR, while the TCRdb copy is restricted to in-frame clones and leaves out a portion. This table has some 2.1 million clones, about 95% appearing once. Naive CD8 cells lacked CD45RO, underwent positive selection for CCR7 and left out terminally differentiated effector memory CD45RA+ cells. Sequenced input: naive CD8+ T cells sorted from blood. All receptors derive from a man younger than 35 in good health.

The rearrangement links TRBV4-2 to TRBJ2-3; D unresolved. Germline V gene lookup returns CDR1 LGHNA and CDR2 YNFKEQ. The CDR3 has 15 residues. The germline V and J ends were trimmed by 0 bases and 0 bases, with 7 bases remaining between them. This CDR3 reads CASSQEVTSTDTQYF. CDR3 nucleotides: TGTGCCAGCAGCCAAGAGGTTACTAGCACAGATACGCAGTATTTT.

The chain links TRBV27 to TRBJ2-7; 10 bases align to TRBD2. CDR3 length: 16 amino acids. V shed 3 bases and J 6 bases; nucleotides not matched to a gene: 11. In germline, CDR1 is MNHEY, CDR2 SMNVEV (reference sequence). The CDR3 nucleotides read TGTGCCAGCAGTTTCGACTGGACTAGCGGTCTCCGCGAGCAGTACTTC. Its protein is CASSFDWTSGLREQYF.

This sequence joins TRBV9 and TRBJ2-7, with a weak D call TRBD1 (6 bases). The CDR3 loop spans 15 amino acids. Germline assignment: CDR1 SGDLS and CDR2 YYNGEE. The V and J ends lost 0 bases and 6 bases respectively, with 16 bases between them. The CDR3 here is CASSVGDRPTIEQYF. In DNA form, the CDR3 reads TGTGCCAGCAGCGTAGGAGACAGGCCCACCATCGAGCAGTACTTC.

The chain recombines TRBV6-1 with TRBJ1-3; D is perhaps TRBD1 (5 bases). The germline CDR1 and CDR2 sequences are MNHNS and SASEGT. V was clipped by 3 bases and J by 0 bases, with 15 bases between them. CDR3 length: 17 amino acids. In DNA, the CDR3 is TGTGCCAGCAGTGACCGTGACAGAGAGCCCTCTGGAAACACCATATATTTT. Protein sequence: CASSDRDREPSGNTIYF.

As for this clone: This CDR3 is also generated by other DNA sequences in the sample. The genes are TRBV30 and TRBJ2-7, with D uncertain. V was shortened by 0 bases and J by 6 bases, with 12 bases between the two germline ends. The germline V gene has CDR1 GTSNPN and CDR2 SVGIG (reference sequence). This CDR3 comprises 13 residues. CDR3 DNA sequence: TGTGCCTGGAGTGTACAAGCTGCTGGCGAGCAGTACTTC. This sequence encodes CAWSVQAAGEQYF.

A remark on this clone: Other DNA sequences in this specimen translate into the identical CDR3. V gene TRBV7-9 combines with J gene TRBJ2-3; D is unresolved. Germline V gene sequence: CDR1 SEHNR, CDR2 FQNEAQ (reference sequence). Trimming removed 0 bases from V and 2 bases from J, with 3 bases in between. The CDR3 sequence is 13 residues long. CDR3 nucleotides: TGTGCCAGCAGCTTAGCGCCCACAGATACGCAGTATTTT. Residues: CASSLAPTDTQYF.

The rearrangement links TRBV2 to TRBJ2-1; TRBD1 aligns across 11 bases. V dropped 7 bases and J dropped 5; count of bases not matched to a gene: 4. CDR1 is SNHLY and CDR2 is FYNNEI in the germline V gene. The CDR3 contains 14 residues. CDR3 residues: CASTSGQGDNEQFF. The DNA of the CDR3 is TGTGCCAGCACATCGGGACAGGGGGACAATGAGCAGTTCTTC.

The V gene is TRBV4-3, the J gene TRBJ2-1; 7 bases map to TRBD2. CDR1 is LGHNA and CDR2 is YSLEER in the germline V gene. V shed 8 bases, J shed 0 bases, and the junction held 10 bases outside the gene matches. The CDR3 has 16 residues. Here the CDR3 reads CASSDPSGSSYNEQFF. DNA of the CDR3: TGCGCCAGCTCGGACCCTAGCGGCAGCTCCTACAATGAGCAGTTCTTC.

The chain has TRBV27 and TRBJ1-2; TRBD1 matches at 8 bases. This CDR3 has 16 residues. Unmatched junction bases numbered 13, after V lost 5 bases and J lost 5 bases. Germline CDR1 reads MNHEY; CDR2 reads SMNVEV (reference sequence). For the CDR3, the DNA is TGTGCCAGCAGTACCATACAGGGGGTGGAGGGATATGGCTACACCTTC. Translated: CASSTIQGVEGYGYTF.

V is TRBV5-1 and J is TRBJ1-2; D not resolved. CDR1 is SGHRS and CDR2 is YFSETQ in the germline V gene. The CDR3 has 15 residues. V lost 0 bases to trimming and J lost 5 bases, with 14 bases between them. For the CDR3, the DNA is TGCGCCAGCAGCTTGGACCCTATGGGCGTTTATGGCTACACCTTC. Translation: CASSLDPMGVYGYTF.

Only one count was recorded for this clone. The chain links TRBV5-6 to TRBJ1-2; 11 nucleotides match TRBD1. The V segment lost 4 bases and the J segment 6 bases; nucleotides outside the gene matches: 8. CDR1 SGHDT and CDR2 YYEEEE come from the germline V gene. The CDR3 is 15 residues long. The CDR3 DNA follows: TGTGCCAGCAGCACCGGACAGGGGGCTTTTCATGGCTACACCTTC. Residues: CASSTGQGAFHGYTF.

CDR3 region: CASSQDYSHNEQFF. The CDR3, as DNA: TGCGCCAGCAGCCAAGATTACAGCCACAATGAGCAGTTCTTC. The chain has TRBV4-3 and TRBJ2-1; D uncertain. This CDR3 has 14 residues. With 0 bases removed from V and 5 bases from J, the gap between germline ends came to 8 bases. Germline V gene data show CDR1 as LGHNA and CDR2 as YSLEER.

The CDR3, as DNA: TGTGCCAGCAGCTTGGGACCGCACCGCTATGGCTACACCTTC. The encoded protein is CASSLGPHRYGYTF. This chain connects TRBV5-5 to TRBJ1-2; D unresolved. CDR3 size: 14 residues. Germline CDR1 SGHKS, CDR2 YYEKEE (reference sequence). With 0 bases removed from V and 4 bases from J, the gap between germline ends came to 10 bases.

This clone was detected only once. In DNA, the CDR3 is TGCGCCAGCAGCTTCGACAGGGGGAACACTGAAGCTTTCTTT. Its translation is CASSFDRGNTEAFF. The chain recombines TRBV4-1 with TRBJ1-1; TRBD1 aligns across 8 bases. This CDR3 region has 14 residues. Germline V CDR1 and CDR2: MGHRA, YSYEKL. J lost 1 base, V lost 5 bases, and 3 bases had no gene match.

The CDR3 region is CASSEDRGRGTQYF. CDR3 nucleotides: TGTGCCAGCAGCGAGGACAGGGGGCGAGGGACGCAGTATTTT. The chain uses TRBV7-6 and TRBJ2-3; 11 bases fit TRBD1. Germline V gene sequence: CDR1 SGHVS, CDR2 FNYEAQ. The V segment lost 5 bases and the J segment 9 bases; nucleotides outside the gene matches: 7. The CDR3 is 14 residues long.

The genes are TRBV19 and TRBJ1-1; the D gene is possibly TRBD1 (5 bases). Germline values: CDR1 LNHDA, CDR2 SQIVND (reference sequence). CDR3 length equals 15 residues. V gave up 5 bases and J gave up 4 bases, with 17 bases separating them. In DNA, the CDR3 is TGTGCCAGTAGTCCCCGCAGGGTTGAGAGCACTGAAGCTTTCTTT. Translation: CASSPRRVESTEAFF.

The chain has TRBV29-1 and TRBJ2-7, with D perhaps matching TRBD1 (6 bases). Germline values: CDR1 SQVTM, CDR2 ANQGSEA. The length of the CDR3 is 15 residues. Trimming left V 0 bases short and J 4 bases short, with 16 bases between. As DNA, the CDR3 is TGCAGCGTTGAAGATCGGCACTGTAGGGGGTACGAGCAGTACTTC. This encodes CSVEDRHCRGYEQYF.